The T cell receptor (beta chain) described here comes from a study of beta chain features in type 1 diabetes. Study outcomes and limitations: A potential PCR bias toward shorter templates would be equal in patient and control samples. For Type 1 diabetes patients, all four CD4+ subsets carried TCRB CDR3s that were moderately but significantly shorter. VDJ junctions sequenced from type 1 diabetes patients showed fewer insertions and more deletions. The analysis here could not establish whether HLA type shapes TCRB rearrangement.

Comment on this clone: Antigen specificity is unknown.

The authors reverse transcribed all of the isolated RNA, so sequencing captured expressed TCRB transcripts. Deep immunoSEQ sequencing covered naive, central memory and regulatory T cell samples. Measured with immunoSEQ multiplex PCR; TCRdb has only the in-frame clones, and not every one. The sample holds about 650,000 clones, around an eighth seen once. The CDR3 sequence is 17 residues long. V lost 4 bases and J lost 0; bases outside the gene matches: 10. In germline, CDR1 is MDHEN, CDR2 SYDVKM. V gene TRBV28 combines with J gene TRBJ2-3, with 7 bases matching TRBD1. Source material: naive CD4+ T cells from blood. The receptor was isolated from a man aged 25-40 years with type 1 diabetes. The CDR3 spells CASSSPQTGDSTDTQYF. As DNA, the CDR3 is TGTGCCAGCAGTTCGCCCCAAACAGGGGATAGCACAGATACGCAGTATTTT. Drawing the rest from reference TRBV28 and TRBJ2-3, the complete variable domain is DVKVTQSSRYLVKRTGEKVFLECVQDMDHENMFWYRQDPGLGLRLIYFSYDVKMKEKGDIPEGYSVSREKKERFSLILESASTNQTSMYLCASSSPQTGDSTDTQYFGPGTRLTVL.